Listed below are T cell receptor beta chains from one sample, sequenced in a study of blood T cell repertoires in COVID-19. The assay was immunoSEQ multiplex PCR, and TCRdb's table has in-frame clones only and misses some. The data hold 200,000 to 250,000 clones, with about 85% observed a single time. Sample: peripheral blood. The receptors come from a woman aged 55-75 years who had recovered from COVID-19. CDR3s include the opening cysteine and the closing phenylalanine or tryptophan. Fields, in order: V gene, D gene, clone size, J gene, CDR3 protein, CDR3 DNA. The D gene is left open where the match is weak. Size is omitted from some rows. Given values are once, few, many or a class for expanded clones.

TRBV5-1,TRBD2,NA,TRBJ2-5,CATCRGGTSGSQETQYF,TGCGCCACCTGTCGGGGTGGGACTAGCGGCTCCCAAGAGACCCAGTACTTC
TRBV30,NA,NA,TRBJ2-4,CAWRATGINIQYF,TGTGCCTGGAGGGCAACAGGGATTAACATTCAGTACTTC
TRBV3-1/TRBV3-2,NA,NA,TRBJ1-1,CASSYGGVTEAFF,TGTGCCAGCAGCTATGGGGGGGTCACTGAAGCTTTCTTT
TRBV6-5,TRBD1,many,TRBJ1-5,CANSGQGKLQPQHF,TGTGCCAACTCGGGACAGGGGAAGCTTCAGCCCCAGCATTTT
TRBV19,NA,NA,TRBJ1-3,CASSIRDGSSGNTIYF,TGTGCCAGTAGTATCCGGGACGGGAGCTCTGGAAACACCATATATTTT
TRBV6-5,NA,NA,TRBJ2-7,CASSYSKLPGYEQYF,TGTGCCAGCAGTTACTCGAAGTTGCCAGGATACGAGCAGTACTTC
TRBV5-4,NA,NA,TRBJ2-1,CASSFQLASSYNEQFF,TGTGCCAGCAGCTTTCAGCTAGCGAGCTCCTACAATGAGCAGTTCTTC
TRBV2,NA,few,TRBJ1-2,CASCRDTNYGYTF,TGTGCCAGCTGCCGGGACACTAACTATGGCTACACCTTC
TRBV5-6,NA,NA,TRBJ1-2,CASSFGRRVYGYTF,TGTGCCAGCAGCTTCGGCAGGCGGGTCTATGGCTACACCTTC
TRBV5-4,TRBD1,NA,TRBJ1-2,CASSLLGRTGGNYGYTF,TGTGCCAGCAGCCTACTTGGAAGGACAGGGGGAAACTATGGCTACACCTTC
TRBV30,TRBD2,once,TRBJ2-3,CAWSELAGGVRTDTQYF,TGTGCCTGGAGTGAACTAGCGGGGGGGGTTCGCACAGATACGCAGTATTTT
TRBV25-1,TRBD1,NA,TRBJ1-1,CASSEPGTVNTEAFF,TGTGCCAGCAGTGAACCAGGGACAGTGAACACTGAAGCTTTCTTT
TRBV4-3,TRBD2,NA,TRBJ2-7,CASSQETRTSGAYEQYF,TGCGCCAGCAGCCAAGAGACCCGGACTAGCGGGGCCTACGAGCAGTACTTC
TRBV11-2,TRBD1,once,TRBJ1-3,CASSDRVLRNTIYF,TGTGCCAGCAGCGACAGGGTTTTGAGAAACACCATATATTTT
TRBV5-1,TRBD1,NA,TRBJ1-6,CASSLEGTGVINSPLHF,TGCGCCAGCAGCCTGGAAGGGACAGGGGTTATTAATTCACCCCTCCACTTT
TRBV27,TRBD1,NA,TRBJ2-3,CASSLDRGGTDTQYF,TGTGCCAGCAGTTTGGACAGGGGTGGGACAGATACGCAGTATTTT
TRBV3-1/TRBV3-2,NA,NA,TRBJ2-3,CASSFTNTDTQYF,TGTGCCAGCAGCTTTACTAACACAGATACGCAGTATTTT
TRBV19,NA,NA,TRBJ2-6,CASSTRVNSGANVLTF,TGTGCCAGTAGTACCCGGGTTAACTCTGGGGCCAACGTCCTGACTTTC
TRBV5-4,TRBD1,NA,TRBJ2-7,CASSFRQGNHEQYF,TGTGCCAGCAGCTTTCGACAGGGTAACCACGAGCAGTACTTC
TRBV7-3,NA,NA,TRBJ2-1,CASSSNSLGYNEQFF,TGTGCCAGCAGCTCGAACTCACTAGGTTACAATGAGCAGTTCTTC
TRBV19,NA,NA,TRBJ1-4,CASSMGLGREKLFF,TGTGCCAGTAGTATGGGACTTGGAAGAGAAAAACTGTTTTTT
TRBV6-1,TRBD1,NA,TRBJ2-7,CASLGQGTYEQYF,TGTGCCAGCCTGGGACAGGGGACCTACGAGCAGTACTTC
TRBV27,NA,few,TRBJ1-1,CASRKGMNTEAFF,TGTGCCAGTAGAAAGGGGATGAACACTGAAGCTTTCTTT
TRBV28,TRBD2,NA,TRBJ2-3,CASSSSWGGETDTQYF,TGTGCCAGCAGTTCCTCTTGGGGGGGGGAAACAGATACGCAGTATTTT
TRBV19,TRBD1,NA,TRBJ1-1,CASRPGTGTEAFF,TGTGCCAGTAGACCCGGGACAGGCACTGAAGCTTTCTTT
TRBV28,TRBD2,NA,TRBJ2-1,CASSLSGIRGLAVGEQFF,TGTGCCAGCAGTTTATCGGGGATACGGGGACTAGCGGTCGGTGAGCAGTTCTTC
TRBV7-6,NA,NA,TRBJ1-3,CASSLASAGATGNTIYF,TGTGCCAGCAGCTTAGCGTCGGCAGGGGCTACTGGAAACACCATATATTTT
TRBV18,TRBD2,NA,TRBJ2-2,CASSAGEGTYLNTGELFF,TGTGCCAGCTCCGCCGGGGAGGGTACCTACTTGAACACCGGGGAGCTGTTTTTT
TRBV9,TRBD2,NA,TRBJ2-1,CASSVALAGGSSYNEQFF,TGTGCCAGCAGCGTAGCCCTAGCGGGGGGGAGCTCCTACAATGAGCAGTTCTTC
TRBV6-1,NA,NA,TRBJ2-7,CASSEQIDYEQYF,TGTGCCAGCAGTGAACAAATAGACTACGAGCAGTACTTC